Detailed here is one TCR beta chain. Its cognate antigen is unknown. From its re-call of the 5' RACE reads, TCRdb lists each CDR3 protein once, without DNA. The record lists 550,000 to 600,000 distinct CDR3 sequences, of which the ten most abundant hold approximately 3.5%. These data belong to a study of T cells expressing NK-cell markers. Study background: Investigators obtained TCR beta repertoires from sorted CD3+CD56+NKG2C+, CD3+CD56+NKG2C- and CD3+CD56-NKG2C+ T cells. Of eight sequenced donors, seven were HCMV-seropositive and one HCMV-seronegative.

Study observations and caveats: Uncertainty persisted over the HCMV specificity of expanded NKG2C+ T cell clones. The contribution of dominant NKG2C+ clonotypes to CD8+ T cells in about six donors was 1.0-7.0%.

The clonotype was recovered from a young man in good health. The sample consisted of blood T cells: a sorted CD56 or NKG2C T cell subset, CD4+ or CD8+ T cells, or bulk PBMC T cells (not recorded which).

CDR3 sequence: CSARLAGVRPQKTQYF. This chain connects TRBV29-1 to TRBJ2-5; with no DNA, the TCRdb D assignment of TRBD2 cannot be verified. Germline CDR1 and CDR2: SQVTM and ANQGSEA. The CDR3 is made up of 16 amino acids.